The 13 T cell receptor beta chains below all came from one sample that was sequenced in a study of blood T cell repertoires in COVID-19. Here immunoSEQ multiplex PCR was the method, and the copy in TCRdb shows in-frame clones only, minus some. The sample has roughly 120,000 clones; 75% to 90% are singletons. Sequenced: peripheral blood. These receptors were collected from a woman in her seventies with acute or convalescent COVID-19.

CDR3 DNA sequence: TGTGCCAGCGGGGCCCACCTAGGCAATCAGCCCCAGCATTTT. Protein: CASGAHLGNQPQHF. V is TRBV2 and J is TRBJ1-5; maybe TRBD1 (5 bases). The CDR3 loop spans 14 amino acids. Germline CDR1 reads SNHLY; CDR2 reads FYNNEI. Trimming shortened V by 8 bases and J by 2 bases, and 13 bases separated the two germline ends.

The genes are TRBV19 and TRBJ2-5, with 8 bases matching TRBD1. CDR1 is LNHDA and CDR2 is SQIVND in the germline V gene (reference sequence). The CDR3 is 16 amino acids. Germline trimming cut 3 bases from V and 2 bases from J; bases unmatched to any gene: 8. In nucleotides, the CDR3 is TGTGCCAGTAGTATTTTAGGACAGGGATCGCAAGAGACCCAGTACTTC. It translates to CASSILGQGSQETQYF.

This chain uses TRBV12-3 or TRBV12-4 with TRBJ1-5; D gene unclear. Trimming removed 2 bases from V and 6 bases from J, with 8 bases in between. CDR3 length equals 13 residues. This CDR3 reads CASSLSGSQPQHF. CDR3 sequence (DNA): TGTGCCAGCAGTTTAAGCGGGTCTCAGCCCCAGCATTTT.

V and J are TRBV14 and TRBJ1-6; maybe TRBD1 (5 bases). Deletions cut 0 bases from V and 6 bases from J, with 15 bases between. The germline V gene has CDR1 SGHDN and CDR2 FVKESK. The CDR3 has 17 amino acids. The CDR3 region is CASSQDSGGVSNSPLHF. The CDR3 nucleotides read TGTGCCAGCAGCCAAGATTCAGGAGGGGTGAGTAATTCACCCCTCCACTTT.

This clone was counted only a few times. V and J are TRBV4-1 and TRBJ1-5; D is unclear. The CDR3 is made up of 15 amino acids. V lost 4 bases and J 5 bases, leaving 15 bases between the germline ends. From germline, CDR1 is MGHRA and CDR2 YSYEKL. The CDR3 coding sequence is TGCGCCAGCAGCCCCCTTGGCGAGGGCTATCAGCCCCAGCATTTT. Its protein is CASSPLGEGYQPQHF.

This chain joins TRBV27 and TRBJ1-6; D unresolved. Germline values: CDR1 MNHEY, CDR2 SMNVEV (reference sequence). This CDR3 has 13 residues. The V end lost 5 bases, the J end lost 6 bases, and 8 bases lay between the germline ends. This chain's CDR3 is CASSPPFNSPLHF. CDR3 sequence (DNA): TGTGCCAGCAGTCCCCCCTTTAATTCACCCCTCCACTTT.

This chain uses TRBV20-1 with TRBJ1-2, with D unresolved. This CDR3 has 11 amino acids. V was cut by 0 bases and J by 8 bases, with 7 bases left in between. Germline V lookup: CDR1 DFQATT, CDR2 SNEGSKA (reference sequence). The CDR3 is CSARDYQGYTF. CDR3 nucleotide sequence: TGCAGTGCTAGAGATTACCAGGGCTACACCTTC.

This chain connects TRBV30 to TRBJ1-1; 7 nucleotides align to TRBD1. The CDR3 has 15 amino acids. V gave up 2 bases and J gave up 3 bases; unmatched junction bases: 9. Germline-derived CDR1 and CDR2 are GTSNPN and SVGIG (reference sequence). The chain's CDR3 is CAWSPGDRVYTEAFF. The DNA for the CDR3 is TGTGCCTGGAGTCCCGGCGACAGGGTGTACACTGAAGCTTTCTTT.

This chain joins TRBV9 and TRBJ2-3, with D maybe TRBD1 (5 bases). CDR3 length equals 15 residues. V lost 0 bases and J lost 2, with 10 bases in between. CDR1 SGDLS and CDR2 YYNGEE come from the germline V gene. The CDR3, as DNA: TGTGCCAGCAGCGTAGATGGGGCTAACACAGATACGCAGTATTTT. This translates into CASSVDGANTDTQYF.

V gene TRBV5-8 combines with J gene TRBJ1-5; 8 nucleotides agree with TRBD1. Germline-derived CDR1 and CDR2 are SGHTS and YDEGEE. This CDR3 spans 16 amino acids. V lost 2 bases and J lost 0; bases outside the gene matches: 4. CDR3 region: CASSLGTGISNQPQHF. The DNA for the CDR3 is TGTGCCAGCAGCTTAGGGACAGGCATTAGCAATCAGCCCCAGCATTTT.

The chain carries TRBV3-1 (or the pseudogene TRBV3-2) and TRBJ2-7; D ambiguous. Germline V gives CDR1 LGHDT, CDR2 YNNKEL (reference sequence). CDR3 size: 13 residues. The ends were cut back, 4 bases at V and 2 bases at J, with 9 bases in the middle. The CDR3 region has the DNA TGTGCCAGCAGCCTCTCTCCCCCCTACGAGCAGTACTTC. Its translation is CASSLSPPYEQYF.

The CDR3 DNA reads TGTGCCATCGAGACAGGGCGAAGGAACACTGAAGCTTTCTTT. Protein sequence: CAIETGRRNTEAFF. This sequence joins TRBV6-5 and TRBJ1-1; 7 bases match TRBD1. The CDR3 spans 14 residues. Germline V lookup: CDR1 MNHEY, CDR2 SVGAGI. Unmatched junction bases numbered 9, after V lost 10 bases and J lost 1 base.

The rearrangement uses TRBV6-5 and TRBJ1-2; D not resolved. The ends were cut back, 5 bases at V and 5 bases at J, with 12 bases in the middle. Germline lookup yields CDR1 MNHEY and CDR2 SVGAGI. The CDR3 has 13 amino acids. The CDR3 loop is CASSMGLTYGYTF. The CDR3 bases are TGTGCCAGCAGTATGGGCCTCACATATGGCTACACCTTC.